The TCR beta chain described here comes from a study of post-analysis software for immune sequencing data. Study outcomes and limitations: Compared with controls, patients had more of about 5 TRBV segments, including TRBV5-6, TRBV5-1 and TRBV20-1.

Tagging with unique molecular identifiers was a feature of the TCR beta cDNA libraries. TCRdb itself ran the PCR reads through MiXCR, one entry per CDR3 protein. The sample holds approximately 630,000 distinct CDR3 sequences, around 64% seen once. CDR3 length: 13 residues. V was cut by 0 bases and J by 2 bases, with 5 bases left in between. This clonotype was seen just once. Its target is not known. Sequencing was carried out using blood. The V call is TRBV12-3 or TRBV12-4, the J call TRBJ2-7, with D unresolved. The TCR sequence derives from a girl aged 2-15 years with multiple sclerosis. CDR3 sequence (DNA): TGTGCCAGCAGTTTAGCGGTGGCCTACGAGCAGTACTTC. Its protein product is CASSLAVAYEQYF.